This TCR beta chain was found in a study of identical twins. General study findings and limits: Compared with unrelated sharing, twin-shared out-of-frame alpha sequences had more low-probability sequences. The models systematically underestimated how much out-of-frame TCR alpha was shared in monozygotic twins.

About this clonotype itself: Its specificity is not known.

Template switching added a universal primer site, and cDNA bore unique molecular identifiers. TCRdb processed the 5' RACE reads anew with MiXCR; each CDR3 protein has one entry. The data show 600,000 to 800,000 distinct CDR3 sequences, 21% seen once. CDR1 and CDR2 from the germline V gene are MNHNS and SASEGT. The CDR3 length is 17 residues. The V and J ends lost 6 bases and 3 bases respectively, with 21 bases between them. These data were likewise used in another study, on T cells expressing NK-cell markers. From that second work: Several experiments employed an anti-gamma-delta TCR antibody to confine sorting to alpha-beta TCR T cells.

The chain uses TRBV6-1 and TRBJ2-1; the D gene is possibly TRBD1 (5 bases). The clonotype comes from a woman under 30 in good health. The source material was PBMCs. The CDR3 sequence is CASSPNQGRSFYNEQFF. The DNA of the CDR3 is TGTGCCAGCAGCCCGAACCAGGGAAGGAGCTTCTACAATGAGCAGTTCTTC.